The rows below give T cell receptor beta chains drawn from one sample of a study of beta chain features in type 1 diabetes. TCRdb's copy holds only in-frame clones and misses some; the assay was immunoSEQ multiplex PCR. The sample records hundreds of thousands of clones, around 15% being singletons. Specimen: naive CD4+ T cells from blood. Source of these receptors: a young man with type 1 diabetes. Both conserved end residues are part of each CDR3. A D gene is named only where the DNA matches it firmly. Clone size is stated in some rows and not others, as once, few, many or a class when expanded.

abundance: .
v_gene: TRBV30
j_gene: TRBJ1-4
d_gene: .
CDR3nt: TGTGCCTGCCCATTCAGGGGTCATAATGAAAAACTGTTTTTT
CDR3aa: CACPFRGHNEKLFF

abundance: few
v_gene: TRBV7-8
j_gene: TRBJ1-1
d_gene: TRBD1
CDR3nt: TGTGCCAGCAGCTTAGGGCCGGGACAGGGGATTAACACTGAAGCTTTCTTT
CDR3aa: CASSLGPGQGINTEAFF

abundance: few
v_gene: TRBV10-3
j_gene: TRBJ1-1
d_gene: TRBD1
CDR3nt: TGTGCCATCAGTGAGTCGGGCGGGACAGGGAACACTGAAGCTTTCTTT
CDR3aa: CAISESGGTGNTEAFF

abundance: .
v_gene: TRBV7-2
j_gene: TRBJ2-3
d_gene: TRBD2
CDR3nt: TGTGCCAGCAGCTTAGTGGGAGGTAGCGGGAGTCAGGATACGCAGTATTTT
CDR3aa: CASSLVGGSGSQDTQYF

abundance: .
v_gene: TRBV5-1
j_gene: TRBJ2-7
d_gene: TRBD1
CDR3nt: TGCGCCAGCAGCTCCACGACAGGGGCCCTATACGAGCAGTACTTC
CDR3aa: CASSSTTGALYEQYF

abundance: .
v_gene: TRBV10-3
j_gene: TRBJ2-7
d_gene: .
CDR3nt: TGTGCCGTCGGGTTAGGGGAGACGGACTACGAGCAGTACTTC
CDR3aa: CAVGLGETDYEQYF

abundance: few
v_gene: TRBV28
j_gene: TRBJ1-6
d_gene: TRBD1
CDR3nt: TGTGCCAGCAGTTCAGGGTGGCAGGGGGAAATCGGGGGACCCCTCCACTTT
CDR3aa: CASSSGWQGEIGGPLHF

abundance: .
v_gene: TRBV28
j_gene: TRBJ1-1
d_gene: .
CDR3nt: TGTGCCAGCAGTTTCACATTGGACACTGAAGCTTTCTTT
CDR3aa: CASSFTLDTEAFF

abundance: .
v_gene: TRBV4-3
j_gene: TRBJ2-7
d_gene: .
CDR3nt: TGCGCCAGCAGCCAAGAACAGGGTACTTTGGGGGAGCAGTACTTC
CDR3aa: CASSQEQGTLGEQYF

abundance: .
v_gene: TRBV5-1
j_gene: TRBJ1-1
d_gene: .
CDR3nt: TGCGCCAGCAGCTTGGACGGCAACCGGGGAACTGAAGCTTTCTTT
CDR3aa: CASSLDGNRGTEAFF

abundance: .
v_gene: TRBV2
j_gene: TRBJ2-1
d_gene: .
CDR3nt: TGTGCCAGCAGGTCTAACAATGAGCAGTTCTTC
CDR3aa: CASRSNNEQFF

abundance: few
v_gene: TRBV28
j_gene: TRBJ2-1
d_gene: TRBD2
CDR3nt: TGTGCCAGCAGTCCGACTAGCGGGAGCAGCAATGAGCAGTTCTTC
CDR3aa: CASSPTSGSSNEQFF

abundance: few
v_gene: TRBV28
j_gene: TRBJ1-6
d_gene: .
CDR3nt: TGTGCCAGCTCAGTAGTCTCACCCCTCCACTTT
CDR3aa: CASSVVSPLHF

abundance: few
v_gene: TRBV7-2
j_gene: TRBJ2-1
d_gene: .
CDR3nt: TGTGCCAGCAGCCCCCCCAGCAGCGATGAGCAGTTCTTC
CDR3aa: CASSPPSSDEQFF

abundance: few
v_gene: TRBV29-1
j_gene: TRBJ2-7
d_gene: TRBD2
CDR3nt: TGCAGCGTTCGGACTAGCGGGACTATTCTTTCCTACGAGCAGTACTTC
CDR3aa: CSVRTSGTILSYEQYF

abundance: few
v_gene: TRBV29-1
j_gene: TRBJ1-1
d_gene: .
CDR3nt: TGCAGCGTTGAGGGAGAGGACGGGGGTGACACTGAAGCTTTCTTT
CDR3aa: CSVEGEDGGDTEAFF

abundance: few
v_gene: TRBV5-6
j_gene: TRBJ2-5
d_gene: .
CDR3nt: TGTGCCAGCAGCTTGGTCCGGGGACTTCAAGAGACCCAGTACTTC
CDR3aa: CASSLVRGLQETQYF

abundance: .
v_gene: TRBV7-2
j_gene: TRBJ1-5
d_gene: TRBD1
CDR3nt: TGTGCCAGCAGTTTCCAGGGGGCGAATCAGCCCCAGCATTTT
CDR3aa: CASSFQGANQPQHF

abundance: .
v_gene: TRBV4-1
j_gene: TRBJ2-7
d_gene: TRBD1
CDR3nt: TGCGCCAGCAGCCAAGAAGTGGGGGAGTGGAACAGGGGTTCCTACGAGCAGTACTTC
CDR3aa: CASSQEVGEWNRGSYEQYF

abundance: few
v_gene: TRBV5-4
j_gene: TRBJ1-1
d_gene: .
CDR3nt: TGTGCCAGCAGCTTGGTAGGCAGCCGGAACACTGAAGCTTTCTTT
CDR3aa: CASSLVGSRNTEAFF

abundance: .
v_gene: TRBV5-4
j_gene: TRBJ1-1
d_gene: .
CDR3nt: TGTGCCAGCAGCTCTTCGGCCGGGGGGAACACTGAAGCTTTCTTT
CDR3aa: CASSSSAGGNTEAFF

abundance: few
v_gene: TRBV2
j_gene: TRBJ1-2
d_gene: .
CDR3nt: TGTGCCAGCAGTTTCTTCCGGACAGACCTCTATGGCTACACCTTC
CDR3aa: CASSFFRTDLYGYTF

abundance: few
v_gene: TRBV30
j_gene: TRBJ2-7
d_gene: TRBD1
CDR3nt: TGTGCCTGGAGTTCCGGGACAGGGGAAAACGAGCAGTACTTC
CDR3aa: CAWSSGTGENEQYF

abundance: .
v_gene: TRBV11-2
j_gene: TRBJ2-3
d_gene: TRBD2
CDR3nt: TGTGCCACCGGGTCCCAGCGGGACCCCCGGGGAGTTACGCAGTATTTT
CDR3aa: CATGSQRDPRGVTQYF

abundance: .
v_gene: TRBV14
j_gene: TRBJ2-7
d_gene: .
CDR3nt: TGTGCCAGCAGTCCCACAGGGCGTGGGGCCTACGAGCAGTACTTC
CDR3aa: CASSPTGRGAYEQYF

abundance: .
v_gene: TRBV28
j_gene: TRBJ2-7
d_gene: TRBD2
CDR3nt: TGTGCCAGCAGTTTAGTAACTAGCGGGGTCACCTACGAGCAGTACTTC
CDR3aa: CASSLVTSGVTYEQYF

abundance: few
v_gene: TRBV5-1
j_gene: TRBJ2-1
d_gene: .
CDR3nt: TGCGCCAGCAACCAGGGGTGGAATGAGCAGTTCTTC
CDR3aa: CASNQGWNEQFF

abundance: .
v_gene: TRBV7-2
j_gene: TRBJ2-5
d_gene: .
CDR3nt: TGTGCCAGCAGCTTAGGTACAGAGGGGTACTTC
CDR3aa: CASSLGTEGYF

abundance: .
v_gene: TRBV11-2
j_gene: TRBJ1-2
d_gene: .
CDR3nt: TGTGCCAGCAGCTTAGTACAGTTGAGGGGCTACACCTTC
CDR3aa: CASSLVQLRGYTF

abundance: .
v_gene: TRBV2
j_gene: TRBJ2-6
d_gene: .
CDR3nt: TGTGCCAGCAGTAGCCAGGTATCTGGGGCCAACGTCCTGACTTTC
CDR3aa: CASSSQVSGANVLTF

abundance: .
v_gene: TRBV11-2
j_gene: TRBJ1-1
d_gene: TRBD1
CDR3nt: TGTGCCAGCAGAACCTACACCGGGACAGGGGGCGCGAACACTGAAGCTTTCTTT
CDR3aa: CASRTYTGTGGANTEAFF

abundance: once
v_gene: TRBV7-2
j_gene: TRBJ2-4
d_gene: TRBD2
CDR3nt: TGTGCCAGCAGCCAGGGAGGGCCGGGGAACATTCAGTACTTC
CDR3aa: CASSQGGPGNIQYF

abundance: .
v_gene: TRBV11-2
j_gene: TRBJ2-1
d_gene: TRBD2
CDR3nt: TGTGCCAGCAGCCCTGGGCGGGGGGCTTACAATGAGCAGTTCTTC
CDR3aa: CASSPGRGAYNEQFF

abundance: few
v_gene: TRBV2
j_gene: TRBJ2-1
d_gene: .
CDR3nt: TGTGCCGGAGGGCGCTCCGATGAGCAGTTCTTC
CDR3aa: CAGGRSDEQFF

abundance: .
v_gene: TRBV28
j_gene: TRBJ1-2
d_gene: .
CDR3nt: TGTGCCAGCCCGAACAGCGTTGGTGGCTACACCTTC
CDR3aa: CASPNSVGGYTF

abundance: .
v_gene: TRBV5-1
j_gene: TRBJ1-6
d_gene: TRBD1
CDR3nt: TGCGCCAGCAGCTTGGAACAGGGGGGCAATTCACCCCTCCACTTT
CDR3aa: CASSLEQGGNSPLHF

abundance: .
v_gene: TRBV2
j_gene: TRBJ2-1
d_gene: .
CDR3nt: TGTGCCAGCAGTGAATCCAGCGGGACATACAATGAGCAGTTCTTC
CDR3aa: CASSESSGTYNEQFF

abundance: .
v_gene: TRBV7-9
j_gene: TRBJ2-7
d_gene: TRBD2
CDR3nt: TGTGCCAGCAGTTACTATGGACTAGCGAGTCTTTACGAGCAGTACTTC
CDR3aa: CASSYYGLASLYEQYF

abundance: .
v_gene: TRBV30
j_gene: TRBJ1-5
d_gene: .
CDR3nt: TGTGCCTGCTCGTGGGCACAGCCCCAGCATTTT
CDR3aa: CACSWAQPQHF

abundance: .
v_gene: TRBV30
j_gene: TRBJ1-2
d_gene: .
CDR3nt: TGTGCCTGGAGCAGGCCTCCGACGGGCCGAATCCGTAACTATGGCTACACCTTC
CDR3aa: CAWSRPPTGRIRNYGYTF

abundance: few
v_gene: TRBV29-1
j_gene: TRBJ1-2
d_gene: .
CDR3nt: TGCAGCGTTGAACCCCAGGCGTATGGCTACACCTTC
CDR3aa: CSVEPQAYGYTF

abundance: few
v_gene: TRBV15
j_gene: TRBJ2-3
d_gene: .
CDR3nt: TGTGCCACCAGGGCCAGCAGCACAGATACGCAGTATTTT
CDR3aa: CATRASSTDTQYF

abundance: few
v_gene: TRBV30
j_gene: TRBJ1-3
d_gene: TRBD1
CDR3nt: TGTGCCTGGGGGCTCGGGACAGTCTCTGGAAACACCATATATTTT
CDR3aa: CAWGLGTVSGNTIYF

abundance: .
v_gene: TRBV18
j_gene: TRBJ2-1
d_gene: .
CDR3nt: TGTGCCAGCTGGGAAAGCTCCTACAATGAGCAGTTCTTC
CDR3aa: CASWESSYNEQFF

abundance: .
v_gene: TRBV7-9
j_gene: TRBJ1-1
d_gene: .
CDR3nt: TGTGCCAGCAGCTTGATCGGACAGTCTAAAGCTTTCTTT
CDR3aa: CASSLIGQSKAFF

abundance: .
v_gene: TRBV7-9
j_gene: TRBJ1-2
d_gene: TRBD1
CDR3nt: TGTGCCAGCAGCTCCCCGACAGGGGTCTTCTATGGCTACACCTTC
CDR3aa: CASSSPTGVFYGYTF

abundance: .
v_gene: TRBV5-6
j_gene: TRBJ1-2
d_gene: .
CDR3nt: TGTGCCAGCAGCTTCGGAACCTATGGCTACACCTTC
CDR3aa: CASSFGTYGYTF

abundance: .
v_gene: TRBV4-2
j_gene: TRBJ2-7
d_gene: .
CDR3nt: TGTGCCAGCAGCCAAGAATGGGCGAACGAGCAGTACTTC
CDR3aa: CASSQEWANEQYF

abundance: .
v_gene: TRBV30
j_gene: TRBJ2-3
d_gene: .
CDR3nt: TGTGCCTGGGCCCAGACGTCCCGAGATACGCAGTATTTT
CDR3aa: CAWAQTSRDTQYF

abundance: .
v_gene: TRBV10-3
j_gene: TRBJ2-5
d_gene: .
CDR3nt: TGTGCCATCACCCGGGACAGAGCGGGGGAGACCCAGTACTTC
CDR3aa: CAITRDRAGETQYF

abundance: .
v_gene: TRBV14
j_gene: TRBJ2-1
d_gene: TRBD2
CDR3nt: TGTGCCAGCAGCCAAGAGGGAGGGACTAGCGGGAGGGCTCACTACAATGAGCAGTTCTTC
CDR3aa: CASSQEGGTSGRAHYNEQFF

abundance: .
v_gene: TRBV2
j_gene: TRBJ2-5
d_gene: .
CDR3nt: TGTGCCAGCCTGAGGGGGAGGGCCGAGGAGACCCAGTACTTC
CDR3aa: CASLRGRAEETQYF

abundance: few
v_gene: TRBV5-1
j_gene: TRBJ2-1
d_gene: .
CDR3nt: TGCGCCAGCAGCTTACTAACAGGGTCTCGCGGTACTGAGCAGTTCTTC
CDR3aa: CASSLLTGSRGTEQFF

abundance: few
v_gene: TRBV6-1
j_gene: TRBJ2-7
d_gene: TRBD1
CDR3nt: TGTGCCAGCAGTACAGGGGGCCTTCCCTACGAGCAGTACTTC
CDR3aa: CASSTGGLPYEQYF